This T cell receptor (beta chain) was sequenced for a study of cytomegalovirus exposure and HLA in healthy donors. CDR1 is MDHEN and CDR2 is SYDVKM in the germline V gene. V was pared by 4 bases and J by 6 bases, with 11 bases of the junction left unmatched. This CDR3 comprises 17 residues. This clone was observed a handful of times. The primer mix had 60 Vbeta and 13 Jbeta primers. Clones were read by immunoSEQ multiplex PCR, and TCRdb kept only the in-frame ones, dropping some. Among under 150,000 clones listed, around 84% were seen once. The chain uses TRBV28 and TRBJ2-1, with 11 bases identical to TRBD1. Sequences were obtained from PBMCs. The TCR was taken from a woman aged 40 to 49 in good health and CMV-seronegative. CDR3 bases: TGTGCCAGCAGTTCACCTCATTCCGGGACAGGGGGCAATGAGCAGTTCTTC. Amino acid sequence: CASSSPHSGTGGNEQFF.